Following are 10 T cell receptor beta chains from one sample sequenced in a study of beta chain features in type 1 diabetes. Investigators reverse transcribed all isolated RNA, so they sequenced expressed TCRB transcripts. Sequencing was performed with immunoSEQ multiplex PCR; in TCRdb, only in-frame clones are kept and a portion is missing. The sample shows 300,000 to 350,000 clones, less than 9.5% of them seen only once. Source material: central memory CD4+ T cells from blood. The receptors stem from a woman younger than 35 in good health.

The table lists this clone with a few counts. The chain recombines TRBV11-2 with TRBJ2-7; D gene ambiguous. Germline-derived CDR1 and CDR2 are SGHAT and FQNNGV. The germline V and J ends were trimmed by 6 bases and 0 bases, with 15 bases remaining between them. This CDR3 contains 15 residues. This chain's CDR3 is CASSVRMYDSYEQYF. DNA for the CDR3: TGTGCCAGCAGTGTTCGAATGTACGACTCCTACGAGCAGTACTTC.

This clone came up many times. The rearrangement uses TRBV7-6 and TRBJ2-6; TRBD2 matches at 14 bases. V trimming: 5 bases; J trimming: 0 bases; junction bases outside the gene matches: 12. From germline, CDR1 is SGHVS and CDR2 FNYEAQ. This CDR3 has 21 residues. The CDR3 protein is CASSLKPGLAGAGSGANVLTF. The CDR3 coding sequence is TGTGCCAGCAGCCTTAAGCCGGGACTAGCGGGAGCCGGCTCTGGGGCCAACGTCCTGACTTTC.

V usage is TRBV5-1 and J usage is TRBJ2-2, with D unclear. Germline lookup yields CDR1 SGHRS and CDR2 YFSETQ. This CDR3 region has 13 residues. V lost 5 bases to trimming and J lost 2 bases, with 7 bases between them. In DNA, the CDR3 is TGCGCCAGCAGGGACGATAACACCGGGGAGCTGTTTTTT. It codes for CASRDDNTGELFF.

The chain employs TRBV15 and TRBJ2-5; D not resolved. The CDR3 spans 15 residues. Trimming stripped 0 bases from V and 1 base from J, with 9 bases between. CDR1 LNHNV and CDR2 YYDKDF come from the germline V gene (reference sequence). CDR3 region: CATSRDLLPQETQYF. CDR3 nucleotides: TGTGCCACCAGCAGAGATCTCCTGCCCCAAGAGACCCAGTACTTC.

The gene calls are TRBV2 and TRBJ1-3, with D possibly being TRBD1 (5 bases). Germline CDR1 and CDR2: SNHLY and FYNNEI. The CDR3 spans 13 residues. V lost 9 bases and J 0 bases, leaving 9 bases between the germline ends. For the CDR3, the DNA is TGTGCCAGTCGACAGTCCTCTGGAAACACCATATATTTT. This gives the protein CASRQSSGNTIYF.

This clone came up many times. The V call is TRBV4-3, the J call TRBJ2-3; weak D call: TRBD2 (6 bases). The V end was cut by 10 bases, the J end by 0 bases, with 17 bases between. The CDR3 totals 15 residues. Germline CDR1 is LGHNA and CDR2 is YSLEER. The CDR3 reads CATARGGGSTDTQYF. CDR3 nucleotides: TGCGCCACCGCCCGGGGCGGAGGGAGCACAGATACGCAGTATTTT.

In its sample, this clone was seen many times. The J gene is TRBJ2-2, the V gene TRBV28; 10 nucleotides match TRBD2. Germline lookup yields CDR1 MDHEN and CDR2 SYDVKM. This CDR3 is 16 amino acids long. The trim removed 1 base at V and 5 bases at J, leaving 4 bases unmatched. CDR3 bases: TGTGCCAGCAGTTTATTCCAAGCGGGAGGGACCGGGGAGCTGTTTTTT. Its translation: CASSLFQAGGTGELFF.

The rearrangement uses TRBV9 and TRBJ2-3; weak D call: TRBD1 (6 bases). V gave up 4 bases and J gave up 4 bases, with 10 bases separating them. CDR3 length equals 13 residues. Per germline, CDR1 SGDLS and CDR2 YYNGEE. In DNA, the CDR3 is TGTGCCAGCAGCCCCGACAGGTCAGATACGCAGTATTTT. Its translation is CASSPDRSDTQYF.

As to this clone: One end of the junction is discordant with germline, which a read error may explain. The CDR3 loop is CASRSPRGSNF. The CDR3 DNA reads as TGTGCCAGCAGATCACCCAGGGGTTCCAACTTC. V and J are TRBV6-6 and TRBJ2-7; a weak D match, TRBD1 (6 bases). In germline, CDR1 is MNHNY, CDR2 SVGAGI (reference sequence). This CDR3 has 11 amino acids.

The chain employs TRBV5-1 and TRBJ2-5; 7 bases line up with TRBD2. The length of the CDR3 is 14 residues. J was trimmed by 2 bases and V by 4 bases; bases with no gene match: 5. Germline lookup yields CDR1 SGHRS and CDR2 YFSETQ. The CDR3 nucleotides are TGCGCCAGCAGCACCGGGGGGTGGCAAGAGACCCAGTACTTC. It specifies CASSTGGWQETQYF.